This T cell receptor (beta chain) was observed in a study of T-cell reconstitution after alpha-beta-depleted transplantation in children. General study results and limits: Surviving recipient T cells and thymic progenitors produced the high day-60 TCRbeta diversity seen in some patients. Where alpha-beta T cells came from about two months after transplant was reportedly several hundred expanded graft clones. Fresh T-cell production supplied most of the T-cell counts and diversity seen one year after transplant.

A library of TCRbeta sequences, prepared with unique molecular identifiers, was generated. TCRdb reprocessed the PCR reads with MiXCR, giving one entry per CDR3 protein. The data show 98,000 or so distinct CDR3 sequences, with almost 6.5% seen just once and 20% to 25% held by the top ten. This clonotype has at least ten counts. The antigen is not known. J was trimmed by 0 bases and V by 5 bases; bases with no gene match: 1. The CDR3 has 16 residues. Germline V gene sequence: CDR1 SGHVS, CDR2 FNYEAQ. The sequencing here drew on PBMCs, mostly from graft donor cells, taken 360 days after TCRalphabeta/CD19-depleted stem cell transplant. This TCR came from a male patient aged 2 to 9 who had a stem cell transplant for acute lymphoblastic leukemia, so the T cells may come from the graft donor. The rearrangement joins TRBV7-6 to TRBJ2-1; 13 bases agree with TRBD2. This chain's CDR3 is CASSRTSGSSYNEQFF. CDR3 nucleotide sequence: TGTGCCAGCAGCCGGACTAGCGGGAGCTCCTACAATGAGCAGTTCTTC. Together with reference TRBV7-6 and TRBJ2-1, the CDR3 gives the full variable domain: GAGVSQSPRYKVTKRGQDVALRCDPISGHVSLYWYRQALGQGPEFLTYFNYEAQQDKSGLPNDRFSAERPEGSISTLTIQRTEQRDSAMYRCASSRTSGSSYNEQFFGPGTRLTVL.